A selection of T cell receptor beta chains follows, all from one sample in a study of OX40 agonist ivuxolimab in advanced cancers. Libraries were prepared by immunoSEQ multiplex PCR; TCRdb keeps only in-frame clonotypes and omits some of them. The sample yields about 45,000 clones, roughly 86% seen once. Here the sequenced sample was CD4+ or CD8+ T cells sorted from blood, taken in a trial of the OX40 agonist ivuxolimab. Receptors originate from an adult with an advanced solid tumor such as melanoma, head and neck, liver or kidney cancer. Both conserved end residues are part of each CDR3. The order of the fields is D gene, clone size, V gene, CDR3 length, J gene, CDR3 DNA, CDR3 protein. A D gene is named only where the DNA matches it firmly. Only some rows state a clone size, as once, few, many or a class for expanded clones.

.	.	TRBV27	15	TRBJ1-3	TGTGCCACGGATGCGACAGGACATTACGGAAACACCATATATTTT	CATDATGHYGNTIYF
.	.	TRBV5-6	15	TRBJ1-5	TGTGCCAGCAGCTTGTTTGGTCGGCAGGATCAGCCCCAGCATTTT	CASSLFGRQDQPQHF
.	once	TRBV27	13	TRBJ2-3	TGTGCCAGCATTCAGGGGAACACAGATACGCAGTATTTT	CASIQGNTDTQYF
.	once	TRBV29-1	13	TRBJ1-1	TGCAGCGTTGAGAACAGCCAGAACACTGAAGCTTTCTTT	CSVENSQNTEAFF
TRBD2	.	TRBV28	16	TRBJ2-2	TGTGCCAGCATCTCGGTCCTTAGCGGGAGGGAGGGGGAGCTGTTTTTT	CASISVLSGREGELFF
TRBD2	.	TRBV2	15	TRBJ2-2	TGTGCCAGCAGAGGATCGGGAGGAATCACCGGGGAGCTGTTTTTT	CASRGSGGITGELFF
TRBD1	.	TRBV5-1	15	TRBJ2-5	TGCGCCAGCGCTCGGACAGGGGGAGGTATAGAGACCCAGTACTTC	CASARTGGGIETQYF
.	.	TRBV28	14	TRBJ1-5	TGTGCCAGCAGTTTAGGGGGTGGCAATCAGCCCCAGCATTTT	CASSLGGGNQPQHF
TRBD1	.	TRBV15	17	TRBJ2-6	TGTGCCACCAGCCGCCGGACAGGAAACTCTGGGGCCAACGTCCTGACTTTC	CATSRRTGNSGANVLTF
TRBD1	.	TRBV29-1	13	TRBJ2-4	TGCAGCGCGATGTGGACAGGGGGTAACATTCAGTACTTC	CSAMWTGGNIQYF
TRBD1	.	TRBV6-5	13	TRBJ1-1	TGTGCCAGCAGTTGGACAGGGGGCACTGAAGCTTTCTTT	CASSWTGGTEAFF
.	few	TRBV7-9	12	TRBJ2-7	TGTGCCAGCGTAGGGGCCTGGGGACGACAGTACTTC	CASVGAWGRQYF
.	.	TRBV19	14	TRBJ1-2	TGTGCCAGTAGTATATCCGGGGACATTCGGGGCTACACCTTC	CASSISGDIRGYTF
.	.	TRBV5-1	14	TRBJ2-7	TGCGCCAGCAGCTTGCAGGGGGGTAGCTACGAGCAGTACTTC	CASSLQGGSYEQYF
TRBD1	.	TRBV5-1	14	TRBJ1-6	TGCGCCAGCAGCCAGGACAGGCGATATTCACCCCTCCACTTT	CASSQDRRYSPLHF
.	few	TRBV30	11	TRBJ1-4	TGTGCCTGGAAACTGGGGGAAAAACTGTTTTTT	CAWKLGEKLFF
TRBD2	once	TRBV19	14	TRBJ2-1	TGTGCCAGTAAAATCAGCGCGGGAGACAATGAGCAGTTCTTC	CASKISAGDNEQFF
TRBD2	.	TRBV11-2	15	TRBJ2-1	TGTGCCAGCAGCTTAGAACTAGCGGGGAACAATGAGCAGTTCTTC	CASSLELAGNNEQFF
TRBD2	.	TRBV5-6	17	TRBJ2-7	TGTGCCAGCAGCGTTAAAGTACGCGGGAGGACCGGCTACGAGCAGTACTTC	CASSVKVRGRTGYEQYF
TRBD2	once	TRBV11-2	16	TRBJ2-1	TGTGCCAGCAGCTTAGTGCTAGCGGGATCATACAATGAGCAGTTCTTC	CASSLVLAGSYNEQFF
TRBD1	.	TRBV5-1	17	TRBJ1-2	TGCGCCAGCAGCCCAACCGGACAGGGGCCCATAAACTATGGCTACACCTTC	CASSPTGQGPINYGYTF
.	.	TRBV5-8	14	TRBJ2-5	TGTGCCAGCAGCTTGGATCGGGGACAAGAGACCCAGTACTTC	CASSLDRGQETQYF
TRBD2	.	TRBV7-2	15	TRBJ2-1	TGTGCCAGCAGCCGGGGACTAGCGGGAGTCTATGAGCAGTTCTTC	CASSRGLAGVYEQFF
TRBD2	.	TRBV6-1	14	TRBJ2-2	TGTGCCAGCGGACTAGCGGGAGCAGTAGGGGAGCTGTTTTTT	CASGLAGAVGELFF
TRBD2	.	TRBV7-3	13	TRBJ2-7	TGTGCCAGCAGCCCTGACAAGGGGAGGGTGCAGTACTTC	CASSPDKGRVQYF
.	.	TRBV6-1	12	TRBJ2-7	TGTGCCAGCAGCCTCACGGTGAGGGAGCAGTACTTC	CASSLTVREQYF
TRBD1	.	TRBV29-1	16	TRBJ2-3	TGCAGCGTGAATACCGGGACAGGGGGCCCCACAGATACGCAGTATTTT	CSVNTGTGGPTDTQYF
TRBD2	.	TRBV19	15	TRBJ2-2	TGTGCCACTAATATACTAACTAGCGGGGTCGGGGAGCTGTTTTTT	CATNILTSGVGELFF
TRBD1	.	TRBV7-9	16	TRBJ1-2	TGTGCCAGCAGCCCGGAACAGGGGGCAGCTAACTATGGCTACACCTTC	CASSPEQGAANYGYTF
.	.	TRBV28	14	TRBJ1-5	TGTGCCAGCAGGGGGTGGGGGTTAACTCAGCCCCAGCATTTT	CASRGWGLTQPQHF
.	.	TRBV5-1	15	TRBJ1-4	TGCGCCAGCAGCACACGACTGGGAACTAATGAAAAACTGTTTTTT	CASSTRLGTNEKLFF
TRBD1	.	TRBV7-9	17	TRBJ2-1	TGTGCCAGCAGCCCCCGTAGCCCCACAGGACAGGTCCGTGAGCAGTTCTTC	CASSPRSPTGQVREQFF
TRBD2	.	TRBV9	16	TRBJ2-3	TGTGCCAGCAGCGCCACTAGCGGGAGGGGGTCAGATACGCAGTATTTT	CASSATSGRGSDTQYF
TRBD1	once	TRBV19	13	TRBJ2-1	TGTGCCAGTAGTATAAAGTACAGACAGGGAGAGTTCTTC	CASSIKYRQGEFF
.	once	TRBV30	15	TRBJ2-5	TGTGCCTGGAGCGCATACAGTACCGGGAGAGAGACCCAGTACTTC	CAWSAYSTGRETQYF
.	.	TRBV7-3	15	TRBJ2-3	TGTGCCAGCAGCCCAACCCGGAGTGGCCCAGATACGCAGTATTTT	CASSPTRSGPDTQYF
TRBD2	.	TRBV5-1	18	TRBJ2-2	TGCGCCAGCAGCCTGACTAGCGGGAGGGCTGGGGGAACCGGGGAGCTGTTTTTT	CASSLTSGRAGGTGELFF
TRBD1	.	TRBV4-2	14	TRBJ1-5	TGTGCCAGCAGACAAAGACAGGGGGCCGAACCCCAGCATTTT	CASRQRQGAEPQHF
TRBD2	.	TRBV30	14	TRBJ2-7	TGTGCCTCGAAAGCGGGGGGGAGCTCCTACGAGCAGTACTTC	CASKAGGSSYEQYF
.	.	TRBV29-1	13	TRBJ2-7	TGCAGCGTTAGAGGAGGCGGTACCTACGAGCAGTACTTC	CSVRGGGTYEQYF
.	.	TRBV7-2	15	TRBJ2-7	TGTGCCAGCAGCTCCGATGTAGCGGCCCCCTACGAGCAGTACTTC	CASSSDVAAPYEQYF
.	.	TRBV30	13	TRBJ2-5	TGTGCCTTCCAACGACTCGCACGGGAGACCCAGTACTTC	CAFQRLARETQYF
.	.	TRBV11-1	15	TRBJ1-4	TGTGCCAGCAGCTCAGCAAGGGCAACTAATGAAAAACTGTTTTTT	CASSSARATNEKLFF
TRBD2	.	TRBV27	18	TRBJ2-1	TGTGCCAGCAGTTTATCCTCGGGGACAAGCGGGAGGTCCAATGAGCAGTTCTTC	CASSLSSGTSGRSNEQFF
.	.	TRBV2	14	TRBJ1-5	TGTGCCAGCAGTGAAGGGTCAGGCAATCAGCCCCAGCATTTT	CASSEGSGNQPQHF
.	.	TRBV5-1	19	TRBJ2-7	TGCGCCAGCAGCACCTCCCGGAGGGCTGCCAGCGGATTATCCTACGAGCAGTACTTC	CASSTSRRAASGLSYEQYF
.	.	TRBV14	14	TRBJ2-5	TGTGCCAGCAGCCCTTACGGCAGTAAAGAGACCCAGTACTTC	CASSPYGSKETQYF
.	.	TRBV11-2	15	TRBJ2-5	TGTGCCAGCAGCTTACAGGGATTTGGGCAAGAGACCCAGTACTTC	CASSLQGFGQETQYF
.	.	TRBV7-9	14	TRBJ2-3	TGTGCCAGCAGCCCGACAGCGAGCACAGATACGCAGTATTTT	CASSPTASTDTQYF
.	.	TRBV21-1	16	TRBJ2-3	TGTGCCAGCAGCAAAAACCTGTGGGGGGCCTCAGATACGCAGTATTTT	CASSKNLWGASDTQYF
.	.	TRBV7-2	12	TRBJ2-3	TGTGCCAGCACCATCCCGGGGGATACGCAGTATTTT	CASTIPGDTQYF
TRBD1	.	TRBV5-1	15	TRBJ2-5	TGCGCCAGCAGCTCTGGACAGGGTGGTCAAGAGACCCAGTACTTC	CASSSGQGGQETQYF
.	.	TRBV11-3	14	TRBJ1-3	TGTGCCAGCAGCTTGGACAGCTCTGGAAACACCATATATTTT	CASSLDSSGNTIYF
.	.	TRBV2	12	TRBJ2-7	TGTGCCAGCACCGGAGGGACAGACGAGCAGTACTTC	CASTGGTDEQYF
.	.	TRBV2	14	TRBJ2-7	TGTGCCAGCAGCATTACCTTCAGCCGTTACGAGCAGTACTTC	CASSITFSRYEQYF
TRBD1	.	TRBV4-2	16	TRBJ2-3	TGTGCCAGCAGCCAAGCTCTGGAGCAGGGGGTAAATACGCAGTATTTT	CASSQALEQGVNTQYF
.	few	TRBV7-9	14	TRBJ1-2	TGTGCCAGCAGCCCATCCCAGGGGATAGATGGCTACACCTTC	CASSPSQGIDGYTF
TRBD1	.	TRBV5-4	14	TRBJ2-7	TGTGCCAGCAGCTTGGCCGGACAGGTGTACGAGCAGTACTTC	CASSLAGQVYEQYF